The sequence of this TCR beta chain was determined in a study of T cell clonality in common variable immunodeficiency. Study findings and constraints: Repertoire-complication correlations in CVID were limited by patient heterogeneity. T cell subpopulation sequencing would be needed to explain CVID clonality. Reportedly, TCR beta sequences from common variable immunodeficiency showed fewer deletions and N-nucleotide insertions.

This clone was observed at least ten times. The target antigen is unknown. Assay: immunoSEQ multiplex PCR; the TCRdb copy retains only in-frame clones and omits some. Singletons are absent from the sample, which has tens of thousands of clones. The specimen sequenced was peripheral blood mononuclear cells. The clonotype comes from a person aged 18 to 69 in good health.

The DNA read from the CDR3 is TGTGCCAGCAGCCTTACCAGCGGGGGGGGGCCCGGGGAG. Amino acids: CASSLTSGGGPGE. The whole CDR3 is CASSLTSGGGPGELFF. The V gene is TRBV7-3, the J gene TRBJ2-2; 10 bases match TRBD2. The CDR3 extends 3 residues past the end of the read, so its final part is completed from the germline J gene. Per germline, CDR1 SGHTA and CDR2 FQGTGA. The CDR3 sequence is 16 residues long. V shed 5 bases and J 6 bases; nucleotides not matched to a gene: 9.